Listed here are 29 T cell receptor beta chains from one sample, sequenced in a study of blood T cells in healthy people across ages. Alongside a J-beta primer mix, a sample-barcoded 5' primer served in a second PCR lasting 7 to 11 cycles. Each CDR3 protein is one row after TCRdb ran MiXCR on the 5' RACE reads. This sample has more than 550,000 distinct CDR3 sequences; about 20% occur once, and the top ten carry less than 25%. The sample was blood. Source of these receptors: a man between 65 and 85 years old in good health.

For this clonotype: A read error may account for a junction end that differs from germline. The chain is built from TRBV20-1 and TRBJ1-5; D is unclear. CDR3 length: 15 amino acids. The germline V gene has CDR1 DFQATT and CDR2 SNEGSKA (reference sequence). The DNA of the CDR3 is TGCAGTGGTAGAGACGCGACCTCTAACCACCAGCCCCAGCATTTT. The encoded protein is CSGRDATSNHQPQHF.

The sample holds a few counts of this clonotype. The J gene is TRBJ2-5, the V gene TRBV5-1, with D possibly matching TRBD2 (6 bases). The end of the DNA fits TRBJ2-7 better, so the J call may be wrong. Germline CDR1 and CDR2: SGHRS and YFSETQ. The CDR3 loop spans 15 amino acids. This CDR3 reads CASSLGTDYYYEQYV. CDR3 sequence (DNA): TGCGCCAGCAGCTTGGGGACGGACTACTACTACGAGCAGTACGTC.

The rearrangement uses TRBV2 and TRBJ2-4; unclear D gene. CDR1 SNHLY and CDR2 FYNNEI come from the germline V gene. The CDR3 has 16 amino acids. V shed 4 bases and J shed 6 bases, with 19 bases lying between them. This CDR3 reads CASSVGLGARRNIQYF. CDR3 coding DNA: TGTGCCAGCAGTGTTGGTTTAGGTGCCAGAAGAAACATTCAGTACTTC. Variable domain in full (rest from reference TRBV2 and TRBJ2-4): EPEVTQTPSHQVTQMGQEVILRCVPISNHLYFYWYRQILGQKVEFLVSFYNNEISEKSEIFDDQFSVERPDGSNFTLKIRSTKLEDSAMYFCASSVGLGARRNIQYFGAGTRLSVL.

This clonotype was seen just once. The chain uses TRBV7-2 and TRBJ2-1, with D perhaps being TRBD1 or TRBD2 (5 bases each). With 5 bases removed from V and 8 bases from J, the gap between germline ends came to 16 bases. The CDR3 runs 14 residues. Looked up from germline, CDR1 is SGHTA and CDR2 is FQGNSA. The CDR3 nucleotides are TGTGCCAGCAGCCTTACGCCGAGAGGGGATGAGCAGTTCTTC. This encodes CASSLTPRGDEQFF.

The CDR3 DNA follows: TGTGCCAGCAGCAATCGGCTGACTAGAGGTATCCAAGAGACCCAGTACTTC. Translation gives CASSNRLTRGIQETQYF. This chain joins TRBV21-1 and TRBJ2-5; the table names TRBD2, a call not compared with the DNA. TRBV21-1 is flagged as a pseudogene. This CDR3 contains 17 residues.

CDR3 sequence (DNA): TGCGCCAGCAGAACAGGGAACACCGGGGAGCTGTTTTTT. It translates to CASRTGNTGELFF. The rearrangement joins TRBV5-1 to TRBJ2-2; perhaps TRBD1 as D (5 bases). Trimming cost V 5 bases and J 1 base, with 6 bases left between them. The CDR3 extends over 13 amino acids. Per the germline V gene, CDR1 is SGHRS and CDR2 is YFSETQ.

The CDR3: CASSLAGRSSYEQYV. CDR3 in DNA: TGTGCCAGCAGCTTAGCGGGACGGAGCTCCTACGAGCAGTACGTC. V gene TRBV7-2 combines with J gene TRBJ2-5; D tentatively reads TRBD1 or TRBD2 (5 bases each). The end of the DNA fits TRBJ2-7 better, so the J call may be wrong. This CDR3 spans 15 amino acids. CDR1 and CDR2 (germline): SGHTA, FQGNSA.

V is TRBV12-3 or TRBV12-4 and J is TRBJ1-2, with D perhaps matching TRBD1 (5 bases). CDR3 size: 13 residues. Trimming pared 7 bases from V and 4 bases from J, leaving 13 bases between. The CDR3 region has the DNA TGTGCCAGCACCCGACAGCAGACCTATGGCTACACCTTC. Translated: CASTRQQTYGYTF.

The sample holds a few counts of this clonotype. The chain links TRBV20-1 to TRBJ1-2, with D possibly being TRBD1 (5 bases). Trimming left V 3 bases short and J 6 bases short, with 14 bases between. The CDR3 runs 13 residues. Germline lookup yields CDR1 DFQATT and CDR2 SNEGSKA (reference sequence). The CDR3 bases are TGCAGTGCTAGGGCAGGGAGTATAAATGGCTACACCTTC. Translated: CSARAGSINGYTF.

The CDR3: CASNRLAGDTQYF. The CDR3 region has the DNA TGTGCCAGCAACCGACTAGCGGGTGATACGCAGTATTTT. The V gene is TRBV2, the J gene TRBJ2-3; TRBD2 matches 10 bases. V was pared by 7 bases and J by 6 bases, with 4 bases of the junction left unmatched. Germline loops: CDR1 SNHLY, CDR2 FYNNEI. The length of the CDR3 is 13 residues.

This CDR3 reads CASSYSPVSDTQYF. The CDR3 nucleotides read TGTGCCAGCAGTTACTCGCCGGTCTCAGATACGCAGTATTTT. The genes are TRBV6-6 and TRBJ2-3; D is unresolved. The germline gives CDR1 MNHNY, CDR2 SVGAGI (reference sequence). CDR3 length: 14 residues. V shed 0 bases and J shed 4 bases, with 8 bases lying between them.

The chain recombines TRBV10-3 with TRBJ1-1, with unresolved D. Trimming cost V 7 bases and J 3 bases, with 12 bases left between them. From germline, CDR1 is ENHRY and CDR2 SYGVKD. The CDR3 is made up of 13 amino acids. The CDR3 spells CAINFREDTEAFF. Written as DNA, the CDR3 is TGTGCCATCAATTTTAGGGAGGACACTGAAGCTTTCTTT.

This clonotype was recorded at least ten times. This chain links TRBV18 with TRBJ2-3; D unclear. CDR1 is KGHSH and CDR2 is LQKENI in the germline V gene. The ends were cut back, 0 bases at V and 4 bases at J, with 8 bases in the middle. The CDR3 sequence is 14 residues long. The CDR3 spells CASSPPVAPDTQYF. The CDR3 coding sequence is TGTGCCAGCTCACCACCGGTGGCCCCAGATACGCAGTATTTT.

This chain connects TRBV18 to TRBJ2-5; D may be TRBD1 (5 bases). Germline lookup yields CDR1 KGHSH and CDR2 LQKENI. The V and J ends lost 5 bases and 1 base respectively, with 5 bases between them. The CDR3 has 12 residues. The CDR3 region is CASSDSQETQYF. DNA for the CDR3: TGTGCCAGCTCAGACAGCCAAGAGACCCAGTACTTC.

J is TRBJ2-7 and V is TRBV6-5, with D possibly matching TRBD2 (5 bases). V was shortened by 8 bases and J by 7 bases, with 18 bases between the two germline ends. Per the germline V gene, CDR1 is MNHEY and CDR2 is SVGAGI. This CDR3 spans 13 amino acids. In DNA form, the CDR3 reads TGTGCCAGCGGATTCCGGGGATTGGGTGAGCAGTACTTC. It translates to CASGFRGLGEQYF.

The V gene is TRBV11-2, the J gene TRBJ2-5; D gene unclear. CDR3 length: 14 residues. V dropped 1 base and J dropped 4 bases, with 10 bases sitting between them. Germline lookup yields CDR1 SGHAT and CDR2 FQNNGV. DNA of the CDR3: TGTGCCAGCAGCTTAGTCTGGAATTCAGAGACCCAGTACTTC. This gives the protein CASSLVWNSETQYF.

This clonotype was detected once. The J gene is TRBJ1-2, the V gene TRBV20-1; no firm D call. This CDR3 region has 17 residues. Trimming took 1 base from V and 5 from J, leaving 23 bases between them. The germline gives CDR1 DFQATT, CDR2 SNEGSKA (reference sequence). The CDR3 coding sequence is TGCAGTGCTAGAGCGCTTCCGCCCGGAACCCCTGGTTATGGCTACACCTTC. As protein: CSARALPPGTPGYGYTF.

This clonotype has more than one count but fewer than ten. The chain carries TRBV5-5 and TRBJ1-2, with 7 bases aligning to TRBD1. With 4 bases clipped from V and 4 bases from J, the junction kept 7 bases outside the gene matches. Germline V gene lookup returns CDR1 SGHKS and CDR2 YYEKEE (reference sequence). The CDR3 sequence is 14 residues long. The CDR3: CASSRDGTVYGYTF. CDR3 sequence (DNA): TGTGCCAGCAGCCGAGACGGGACAGTCTATGGCTACACCTTC. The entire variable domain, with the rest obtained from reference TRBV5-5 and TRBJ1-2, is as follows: DAGVTQSPTHLIKTRGQQVTLRCSPISGHKSVSWYQQVLGQGPQFIFQYYEKEERGRGNFPDRFSARQFPNYSSELNVNALLLGDSALYLCASSRDGTVYGYTFGSGTRLTVV.

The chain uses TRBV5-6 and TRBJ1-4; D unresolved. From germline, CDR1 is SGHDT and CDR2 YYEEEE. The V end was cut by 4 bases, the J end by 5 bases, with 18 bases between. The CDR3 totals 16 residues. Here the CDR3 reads CASSALLQKENEKLFF. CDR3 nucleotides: TGTGCCAGCAGCGCCCTTTTACAGAAGGAGAATGAAAAACTGTTTTTT.

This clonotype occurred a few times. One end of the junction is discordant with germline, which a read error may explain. The CDR3: CATKLGVWSTDTRYF. Written as DNA, the CDR3 is TGTGCCACCAAGTTAGGGGTGTGGAGCACAGATACGCGGTATTTT. The V and J genes are TRBV18 and TRBJ2-3; a possible D gene is TRBD1 (5 bases). CDR1 is KGHSH, CDR2 LQKENI, per germline. The CDR3 spans 15 residues.

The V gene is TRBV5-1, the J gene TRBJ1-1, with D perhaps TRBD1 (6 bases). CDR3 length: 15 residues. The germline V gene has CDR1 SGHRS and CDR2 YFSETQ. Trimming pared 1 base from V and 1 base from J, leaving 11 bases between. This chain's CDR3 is CASSLLTGKNTEAFF. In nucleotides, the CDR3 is TGCGCCAGCAGCTTGCTAACAGGGAAGAACACTGAAGCTTTCTTT.

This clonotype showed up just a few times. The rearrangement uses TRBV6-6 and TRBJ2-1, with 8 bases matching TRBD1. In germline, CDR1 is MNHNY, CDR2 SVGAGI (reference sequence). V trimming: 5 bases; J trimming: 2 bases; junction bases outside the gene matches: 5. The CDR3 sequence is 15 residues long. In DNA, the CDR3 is TGTGCCAGCAGTACAACAGGGGGGCCCTACAATGAGCAGTTCTTC. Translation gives CASSTTGGPYNEQFF.

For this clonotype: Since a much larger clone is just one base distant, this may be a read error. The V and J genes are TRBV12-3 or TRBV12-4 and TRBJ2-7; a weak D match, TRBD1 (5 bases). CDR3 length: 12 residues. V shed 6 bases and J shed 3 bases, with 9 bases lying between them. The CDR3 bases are TGTGCCAGCAGAAAAACAGGCTACGAGCAGTACTTC. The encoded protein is CASRKTGYEQYF.

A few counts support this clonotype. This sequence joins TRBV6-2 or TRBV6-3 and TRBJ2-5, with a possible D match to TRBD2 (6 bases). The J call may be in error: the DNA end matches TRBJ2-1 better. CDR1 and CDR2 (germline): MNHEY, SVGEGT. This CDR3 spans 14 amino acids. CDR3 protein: CASSRDLPYNEQFF. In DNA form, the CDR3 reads TGTGCCAGCAGCCGGGACTTGCCTTACAATGAGCAGTTCTTC.

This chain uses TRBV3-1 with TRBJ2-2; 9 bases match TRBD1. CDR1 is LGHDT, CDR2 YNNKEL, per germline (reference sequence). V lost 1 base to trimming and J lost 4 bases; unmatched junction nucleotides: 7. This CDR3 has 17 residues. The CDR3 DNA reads TGTGCCAGCAGCCAAGGTTGGGACAGGGCTACCACCGGGGAGCTGTTTTTT. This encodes CASSQGWDRATTGELFF.

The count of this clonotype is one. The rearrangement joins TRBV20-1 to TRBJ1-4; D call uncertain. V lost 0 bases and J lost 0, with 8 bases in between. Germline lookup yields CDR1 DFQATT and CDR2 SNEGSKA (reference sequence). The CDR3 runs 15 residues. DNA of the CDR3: TGCAGTGCTAGAGATGGTTACGCAACTAATGAAAAACTGTTTTTT. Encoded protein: CSARDGYATNEKLFF.

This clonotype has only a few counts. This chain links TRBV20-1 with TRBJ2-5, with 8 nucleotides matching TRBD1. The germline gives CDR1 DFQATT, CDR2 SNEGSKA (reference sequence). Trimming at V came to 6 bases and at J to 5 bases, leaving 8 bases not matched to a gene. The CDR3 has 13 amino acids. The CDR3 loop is CSAADRAVETQYF. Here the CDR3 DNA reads TGCAGTGCCGCGGACAGGGCGGTGGAGACCCAGTACTTC.

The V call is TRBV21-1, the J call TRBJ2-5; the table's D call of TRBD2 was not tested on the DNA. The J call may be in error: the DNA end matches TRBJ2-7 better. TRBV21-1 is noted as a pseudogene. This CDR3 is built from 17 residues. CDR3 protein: CASSFGTSGRFPYEQYV. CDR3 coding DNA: TGTGCCAGCAGCTTCGGGACTAGCGGGAGGTTCCCCTACGAGCAGTACGTC.

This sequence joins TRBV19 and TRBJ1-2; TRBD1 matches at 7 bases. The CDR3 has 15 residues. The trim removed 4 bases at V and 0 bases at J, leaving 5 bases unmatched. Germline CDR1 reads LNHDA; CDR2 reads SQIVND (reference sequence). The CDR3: CASSTRDSTNYGYTF. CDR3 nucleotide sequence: TGTGCCAGTAGTACCCGGGACAGTACTAACTATGGCTACACCTTC.